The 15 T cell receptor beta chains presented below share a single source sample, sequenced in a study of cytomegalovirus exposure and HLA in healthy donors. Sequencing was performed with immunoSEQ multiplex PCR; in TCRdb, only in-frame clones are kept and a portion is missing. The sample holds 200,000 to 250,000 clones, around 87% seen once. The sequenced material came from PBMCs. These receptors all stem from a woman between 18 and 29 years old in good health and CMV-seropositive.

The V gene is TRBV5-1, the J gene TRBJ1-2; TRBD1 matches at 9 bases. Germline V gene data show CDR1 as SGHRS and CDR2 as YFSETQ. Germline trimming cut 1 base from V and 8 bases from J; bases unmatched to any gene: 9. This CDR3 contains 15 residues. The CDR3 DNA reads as TGCGCCAGCAGCTTGTATCTGGGACAGGGATTGGGCTACACCTTC. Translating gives CASSLYLGQGLGYTF.

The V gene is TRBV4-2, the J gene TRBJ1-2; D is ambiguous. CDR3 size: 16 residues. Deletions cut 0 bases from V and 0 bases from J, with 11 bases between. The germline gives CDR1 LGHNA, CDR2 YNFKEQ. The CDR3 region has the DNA TGTGCCAGCAGCCAAGAAGAGGTCAGACCTAACTATGGCTACACCTTC. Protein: CASSQEEVRPNYGYTF.

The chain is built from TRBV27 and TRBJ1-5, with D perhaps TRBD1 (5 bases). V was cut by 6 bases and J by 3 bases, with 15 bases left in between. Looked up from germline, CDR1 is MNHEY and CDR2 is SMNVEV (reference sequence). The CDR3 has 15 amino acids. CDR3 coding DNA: TGTGCCAGCAGAAGGCCCGGGGGTGACAATCAGCCCCAGCATTTT. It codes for CASRRPGGDNQPQHF.

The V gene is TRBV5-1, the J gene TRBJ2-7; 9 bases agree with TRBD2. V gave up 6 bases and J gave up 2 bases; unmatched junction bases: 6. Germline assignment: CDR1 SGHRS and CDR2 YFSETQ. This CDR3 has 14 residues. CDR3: CASTDSGGAYEQYF. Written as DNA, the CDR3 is TGCGCCAGCACAGATAGCGGGGGCGCCTACGAGCAGTACTTC. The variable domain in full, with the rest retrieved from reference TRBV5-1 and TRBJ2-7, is KAGVTQTPRYLIKTRGQQVTLSCSPISGHRSVSWYQQTPGQGLQFLFEYFSETQRNKGNFPGRFSGRQFSNSRSEMNVSTLELGDSALYLCASTDSGGAYEQYFGPGTRLTVT.

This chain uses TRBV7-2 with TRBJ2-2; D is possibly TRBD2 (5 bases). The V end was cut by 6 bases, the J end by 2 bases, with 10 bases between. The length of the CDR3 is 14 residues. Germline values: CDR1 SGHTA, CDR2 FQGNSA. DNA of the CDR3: TGTGCCAGCAGATCAACGGGAAACACCGGGGAGCTGTTTTTT. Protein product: CASRSTGNTGELFF.

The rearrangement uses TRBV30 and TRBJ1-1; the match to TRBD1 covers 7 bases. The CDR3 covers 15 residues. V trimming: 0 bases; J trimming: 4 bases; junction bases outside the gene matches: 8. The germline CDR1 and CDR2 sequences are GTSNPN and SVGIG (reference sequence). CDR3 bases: TGTGCCTGGAGTGTCCGGGACAGCAGGCGCACTGAAGCTTTCTTT. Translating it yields CAWSVRDSRRTEAFF.

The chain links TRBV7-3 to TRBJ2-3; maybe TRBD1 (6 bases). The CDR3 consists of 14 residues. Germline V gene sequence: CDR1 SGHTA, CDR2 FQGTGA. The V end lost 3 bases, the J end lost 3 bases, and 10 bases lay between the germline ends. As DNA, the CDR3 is TGTGCCAGCAGCTTTAACCAGGGGACAGATACGCAGTATTTT. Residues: CASSFNQGTDTQYF.

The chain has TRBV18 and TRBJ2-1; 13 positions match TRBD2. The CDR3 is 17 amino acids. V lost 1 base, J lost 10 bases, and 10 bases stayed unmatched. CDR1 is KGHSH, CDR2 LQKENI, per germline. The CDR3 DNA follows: TGTGCCAGCTCACCACGGGAAGGACTAGCGGGAGAAGGGGAGCAGTTCTTC. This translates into CASSPREGLAGEGEQFF.

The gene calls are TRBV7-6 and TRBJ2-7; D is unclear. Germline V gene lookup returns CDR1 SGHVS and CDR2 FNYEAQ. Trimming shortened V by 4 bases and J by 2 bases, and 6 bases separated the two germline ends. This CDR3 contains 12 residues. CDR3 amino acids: CASSSVPYEQYF. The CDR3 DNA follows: TGTGCCAGCAGCTCAGTCCCCTACGAGCAGTACTTC.

DNA of the CDR3: TGTGCCAGCAGCCCTATCGATGCCGGGGAGCTGTTTTTT. Encoded protein: CASSPIDAGELFF. The rearrangement uses TRBV9 and TRBJ2-2; D uncertain. The ends were cut back, 4 bases at V and 6 bases at J, with 10 bases in the middle. CDR1 is SGDLS and CDR2 is YYNGEE in the germline V gene. The CDR3 length is 13 residues.

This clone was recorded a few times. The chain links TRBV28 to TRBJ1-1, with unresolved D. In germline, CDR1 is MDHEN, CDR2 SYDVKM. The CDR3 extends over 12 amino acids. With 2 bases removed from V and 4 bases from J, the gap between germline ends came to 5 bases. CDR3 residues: CASSLRATEAFF. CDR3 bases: TGTGCCAGCAGTTTAAGAGCCACTGAAGCTTTCTTT.

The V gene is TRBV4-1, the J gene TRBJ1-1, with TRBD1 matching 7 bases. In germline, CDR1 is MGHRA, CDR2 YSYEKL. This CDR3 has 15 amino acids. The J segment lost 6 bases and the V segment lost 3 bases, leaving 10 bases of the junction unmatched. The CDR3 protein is CASSHPNRGGAEAFF. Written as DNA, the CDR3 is TGCGCCAGCAGCCATCCCAACAGGGGCGGTGCTGAAGCTTTCTTT.

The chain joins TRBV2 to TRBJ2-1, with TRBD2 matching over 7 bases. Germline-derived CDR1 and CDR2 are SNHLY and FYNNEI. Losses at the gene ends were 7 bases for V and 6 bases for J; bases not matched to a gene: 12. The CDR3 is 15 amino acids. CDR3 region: CASTGGGNAGNEQFF. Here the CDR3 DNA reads TGTGCCAGCACGGGAGGCGGGAACGCAGGCAATGAGCAGTTCTTC.

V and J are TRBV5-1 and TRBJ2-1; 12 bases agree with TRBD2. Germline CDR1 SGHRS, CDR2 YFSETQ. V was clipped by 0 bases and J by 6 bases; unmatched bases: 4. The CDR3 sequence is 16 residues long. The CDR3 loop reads CASSLVPSGRGNEQFF. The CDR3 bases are TGCGCCAGCAGCTTGGTCCCTAGCGGGAGGGGCAATGAGCAGTTCTTC.

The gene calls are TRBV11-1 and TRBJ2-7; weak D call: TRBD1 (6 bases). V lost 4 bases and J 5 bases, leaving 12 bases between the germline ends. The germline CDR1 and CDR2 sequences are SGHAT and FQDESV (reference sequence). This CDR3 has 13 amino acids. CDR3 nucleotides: TGTGCCAGCAGCTCCGACAGGTTGCACGAGCAGTACTTC. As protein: CASSSDRLHEQYF.